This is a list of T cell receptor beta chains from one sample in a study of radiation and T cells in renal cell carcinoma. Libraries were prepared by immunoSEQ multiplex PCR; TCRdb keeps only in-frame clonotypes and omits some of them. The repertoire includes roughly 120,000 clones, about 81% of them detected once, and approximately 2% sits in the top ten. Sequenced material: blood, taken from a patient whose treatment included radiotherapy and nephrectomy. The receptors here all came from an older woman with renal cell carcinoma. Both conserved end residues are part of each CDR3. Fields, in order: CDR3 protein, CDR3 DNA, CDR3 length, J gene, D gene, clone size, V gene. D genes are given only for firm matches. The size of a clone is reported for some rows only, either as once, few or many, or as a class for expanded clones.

cdr3_aa: CASSLGTVRGEHQPQHF
cdr3_nt: TGTGCCAGCAGCTTAGGTACCGTTCGGGGGGAACATCAGCCCCAGCATTTT
cdr3_length: 17
j_call: TRBJ1-5
d_call: .
clone_size: .
v_call: TRBV7-2

cdr3_aa: CAISEVADSGYNEQFF
cdr3_nt: TGTGCCATCAGTGAGGTGGCAGACTCCGGCTACAATGAGCAGTTCTTC
cdr3_length: 16
j_call: TRBJ2-1
d_call: .
clone_size: .
v_call: TRBV10-3

cdr3_aa: CATSRDLAHEQYF
cdr3_nt: TGTGCCACCAGCAGAGATTTGGCTCACGAGCAGTACTTC
cdr3_length: 13
j_call: TRBJ2-7
d_call: .
clone_size: .
v_call: TRBV15

cdr3_aa: CASSPPGIARALHF
cdr3_nt: TGTGCCAGCAGTCCGCCGGGGATCGCGCGGGCCCTCCACTTT
cdr3_length: 14
j_call: TRBJ1-6
d_call: .
clone_size: .
v_call: TRBV6-5

cdr3_aa: CASSEELAHNQPQHF
cdr3_nt: TGTGCCAGCAGTGAAGAGTTGGCTCACAATCAGCCCCAGCATTTT
cdr3_length: 15
j_call: TRBJ1-5
d_call: .
clone_size: once
v_call: TRBV6-1

cdr3_aa: CASSFLGTVNQPQHF
cdr3_nt: TGTGCCAGCAGTTTCCTCGGGACAGTCAATCAGCCCCAGCATTTT
cdr3_length: 15
j_call: TRBJ1-5
d_call: TRBD1
clone_size: .
v_call: TRBV27

cdr3_aa: CASSLTSRLSYEQYF
cdr3_nt: TGTGCCAGCTCACTCACATCCCGACTCTCCTACGAGCAGTACTTC
cdr3_length: 15
j_call: TRBJ2-7
d_call: .
clone_size: .
v_call: TRBV18

cdr3_aa: CASSRLESTEAFF
cdr3_nt: TGTGCCAGCAGCCGCCTAGAGAGCACTGAAGCTTTCTTT
cdr3_length: 13
j_call: TRBJ1-1
d_call: .
clone_size: few
v_call: TRBV5-5

cdr3_aa: CASSSGHEQYF
cdr3_nt: TGTGCCAGCAGTTCCGGGCACGAGCAGTACTTC
cdr3_length: 11
j_call: TRBJ2-7
d_call: .
clone_size: .
v_call: TRBV27

cdr3_aa: CAWSTGSGYTF
cdr3_nt: TGTGCCTGGAGTACTGGATCTGGCTACACCTTC
cdr3_length: 11
j_call: TRBJ1-2
d_call: .
clone_size: .
v_call: TRBV30

cdr3_aa: CASGFSGTSGHNEQFF
cdr3_nt: TGTGCTAGTGGCTTTTCCGGGACTAGCGGGCACAATGAGCAGTTCTTC
cdr3_length: 16
j_call: TRBJ2-1
d_call: TRBD2
clone_size: .
v_call: TRBV12-5

cdr3_aa: CASSAGPQGNEQFF
cdr3_nt: TGTGCCAGTAGCGCGGGCCCCCAGGGCAATGAGCAGTTCTTC
cdr3_length: 14
j_call: TRBJ2-1
d_call: .
clone_size: once
v_call: TRBV19

cdr3_aa: CASNAGGLAYEQYF
cdr3_nt: TGTGCCAGCAATGCGGGGGGGTTGGCCTACGAGCAGTACTTC
cdr3_length: 14
j_call: TRBJ2-7
d_call: TRBD2
clone_size: .
v_call: TRBV6-1

cdr3_aa: CASSPLGTGNSPLHF
cdr3_nt: TGTGCCAGCAGTCCCCTAGGGACAGGGAATTCACCCCTCCACTTT
cdr3_length: 15
j_call: TRBJ1-6
d_call: TRBD1
clone_size: .
v_call: TRBV6-1

cdr3_aa: CSVAGGTDTQYF
cdr3_nt: TGCAGCGTGGCCGGGGGGACAGATACGCAGTATTTT
cdr3_length: 12
j_call: TRBJ2-3
d_call: TRBD2
clone_size: few
v_call: TRBV29-1

cdr3_aa: CASSLRETPQETQYF
cdr3_nt: TGCGCCAGCAGCTTGAGAGAAACTCCCCAAGAGACCCAGTACTTC
cdr3_length: 15
j_call: TRBJ2-5
d_call: .
clone_size: .
v_call: TRBV5-1

cdr3_aa: CASSVGQVNTEAFF
cdr3_nt: TGTGCCAGCAGCGTAGGACAGGTGAACACTGAAGCTTTCTTT
cdr3_length: 14
j_call: TRBJ1-1
d_call: .
clone_size: .
v_call: TRBV9

cdr3_aa: CASSVQQVQSALYF
cdr3_nt: TGTGCCAGCAGTGTTCAACAGGTACAATCAGCCCTGTATTTT
cdr3_length: 14
j_call: TRBJ1-5
d_call: .
clone_size: few
v_call: TRBV2

cdr3_aa: CASSLPTGPVYGYTF
cdr3_nt: TGTGCCAGCAGCTTGCCGACAGGGCCTGTCTATGGCTACACCTTC
cdr3_length: 15
j_call: TRBJ1-2
d_call: TRBD1
clone_size: once
v_call: TRBV7-9

cdr3_aa: CASSQDGISGNTIYF
cdr3_nt: TGCGCCAGCAGCCAAGACGGCATCTCTGGAAACACCATATATTTT
cdr3_length: 15
j_call: TRBJ1-3
d_call: .
clone_size: .
v_call: TRBV4-1

cdr3_aa: CASTIGGGETQYF
cdr3_nt: TGCGCCAGCACCATAGGGGGCGGGGAGACCCAGTACTTC
cdr3_length: 13
j_call: TRBJ2-5
d_call: TRBD1
clone_size: .
v_call: TRBV5-1

cdr3_aa: CASSSGTGWETQYF
cdr3_nt: TGCGCCAGCAGTTCCGGGACAGGGTGGGAGACCCAGTACTTC
cdr3_length: 14
j_call: TRBJ2-5
d_call: TRBD1
clone_size: .
v_call: TRBV5-1

cdr3_aa: CASSGDTGTGDGYTF
cdr3_nt: TGCGCCAGCAGTGGAGACACCGGGACAGGGGATGGCTACACCTTC
cdr3_length: 15
j_call: TRBJ1-2
d_call: TRBD1
clone_size: .
v_call: TRBV23-1

cdr3_aa: CSALQSYGYTF
cdr3_nt: TGCAGTGCTCTCCAATCGTATGGCTACACCTTC
cdr3_length: 11
j_call: TRBJ1-2
d_call: .
clone_size: .
v_call: TRBV20-1

cdr3_aa: CASSSERGETQYF
cdr3_nt: TGTGCCAGTAGTAGCGAGAGGGGAGAGACCCAGTACTTC
cdr3_length: 13
j_call: TRBJ2-5
d_call: .
clone_size: few
v_call: TRBV19

cdr3_aa: CASSATGMRSEQYF
cdr3_nt: TGTGCCAGCAGCGCAACCGGGATGAGAAGCGAGCAGTACTTC
cdr3_length: 14
j_call: TRBJ2-7
d_call: .
clone_size: .
v_call: TRBV9

cdr3_aa: CAISALSVNNSPLHF
cdr3_nt: TGTGCCATCAGTGCCCTATCGGTCAATAATTCACCCCTCCACTTT
cdr3_length: 15
j_call: TRBJ1-6
d_call: .
clone_size: .
v_call: TRBV10-3

cdr3_aa: CASTGQREGREETQYF
cdr3_nt: TGTGCCAGCACAGGGCAACGGGAGGGTAGAGAAGAGACCCAGTACTTC
cdr3_length: 16
j_call: TRBJ2-5
d_call: TRBD2
clone_size: .
v_call: TRBV7-2

cdr3_aa: CASRGDRGNTGELFF
cdr3_nt: TGTGCCAGCAGGGGAGACAGGGGTAACACCGGGGAGCTGTTTTTT
cdr3_length: 15
j_call: TRBJ2-2
d_call: TRBD1
clone_size: few
v_call: TRBV6-1

cdr3_aa: CASRGTGGRLSRDGYTF
cdr3_nt: TGTGCCAGCAGGGGGACAGGGGGCCGACTTAGTAGAGATGGCTACACCTTC
cdr3_length: 17
j_call: TRBJ1-2
d_call: TRBD1
clone_size: .
v_call: TRBV28

cdr3_aa: CASSDRETQYF
cdr3_nt: TGTGCCAGCAGCGACCGGGAGACCCAGTACTTC
cdr3_length: 11
j_call: TRBJ2-5
d_call: .
clone_size: .
v_call: TRBV6-5

cdr3_aa: CASSQTFGTAYGYTF
cdr3_nt: TGTGCCAGTAGCCAAACGTTCGGGACAGCCTATGGCTACACCTTC
cdr3_length: 15
j_call: TRBJ1-2
d_call: TRBD1
clone_size: .
v_call: TRBV19

cdr3_aa: CASSQDARVHEQFF
cdr3_nt: TGCGCCAGCAGCCAAGATGCAAGGGTACATGAGCAGTTCTTC
cdr3_length: 14
j_call: TRBJ2-1
d_call: .
clone_size: .
v_call: TRBV4-3

cdr3_aa: CASSFGAPYEQYF
cdr3_nt: TGTGCCAGCTCTTTTGGGGCACCCTACGAGCAGTACTTC
cdr3_length: 13
j_call: TRBJ2-7
d_call: .
clone_size: .
v_call: TRBV6-5

cdr3_aa: CASSLGQGNTIYF
cdr3_nt: TGTGCCAGCAGCTTGGGACAAGGAAACACCATATATTTT
cdr3_length: 13
j_call: TRBJ1-3
d_call: .
clone_size: once
v_call: TRBV5-6

cdr3_aa: CASSYSGTDEKLFF
cdr3_nt: TGTGCCAGCAGTTACTCCGGGACAGATGAAAAACTGTTTTTT
cdr3_length: 14
j_call: TRBJ1-4
d_call: TRBD1
clone_size: few
v_call: TRBV6-5

cdr3_aa: CARFLERDFYNEQFF
cdr3_nt: TGTGCCAGGTTTTTGGAGCGGGATTTCTACAATGAGCAGTTCTTC
cdr3_length: 15
j_call: TRBJ2-1
d_call: TRBD2
clone_size: .
v_call: TRBV5-3

cdr3_aa: CASSFITGGVTEAFF
cdr3_nt: TGTGCCAGCAGCTTTATTACAGGGGGGGTCACTGAAGCTTTCTTT
cdr3_length: 15
j_call: TRBJ1-1
d_call: TRBD1
clone_size: .
v_call: TRBV11-3

cdr3_aa: CASSPPGPPYEQYF
cdr3_nt: TGCGCCAGCAGCCCCCCTGGTCCCCCCTACGAGCAGTACTTC
cdr3_length: 14
j_call: TRBJ2-7
d_call: .
clone_size: .
v_call: TRBV4-1

cdr3_aa: CASIRNRGKAKNIQYF
cdr3_nt: TGTGCCAGCATCCGAAACAGGGGGAAGGCCAAAAACATTCAGTACTTC
cdr3_length: 16
j_call: TRBJ2-4
d_call: TRBD1
clone_size: .
v_call: TRBV25-1

cdr3_aa: CASSGFSGGFVEQYF
cdr3_nt: TGTGCCAGCAGTGGCTTTAGCGGGGGGTTTGTGGAGCAGTACTTC
cdr3_length: 15
j_call: TRBJ2-7
d_call: TRBD2
clone_size: .
v_call: TRBV25-1

cdr3_aa: CASSISRDRVRAGELFF
cdr3_nt: TGTGCCAGTAGTATAAGCCGGGACAGGGTTCGGGCCGGGGAGCTGTTTTTT
cdr3_length: 17
j_call: TRBJ2-2
d_call: TRBD1
clone_size: .
v_call: TRBV19